The source of this TCR beta chain is a study of identical twins. The CDR3 covers 14 residues. The ends lost 2 bases at V and 6 bases at J; junction bases unmatched: 5. Looked up from germline, CDR1 is SGHRS and CDR2 is YFSETQ. This clonotype was observed at least ten times. Its target is not known. TCRdb redid the calling of the 5' RACE reads with MiXCR, one entry per CDR3 protein. The table has about 1.7 million distinct CDR3 sequences, around a third seen once. Study-level findings and limits: Insertions were reduced in abundant cord blood beta clonotypes but not in memory repertoires. Zero-insertion findings could be partly confounded by invariant cells (MAIT and iNKT cells).

The sequence derives from a newborn girl in good health. Sequencing was done on a sample of cord blood. The gene calls are TRBV5-1 and TRBJ2-4; 7 bases match TRBD1. The DNA of the CDR3 is TGCGCCAGCAGCTTAACCGGGACAGTAAACATTCAGTACTTC. This gives the protein CASSLTGTVNIQYF.